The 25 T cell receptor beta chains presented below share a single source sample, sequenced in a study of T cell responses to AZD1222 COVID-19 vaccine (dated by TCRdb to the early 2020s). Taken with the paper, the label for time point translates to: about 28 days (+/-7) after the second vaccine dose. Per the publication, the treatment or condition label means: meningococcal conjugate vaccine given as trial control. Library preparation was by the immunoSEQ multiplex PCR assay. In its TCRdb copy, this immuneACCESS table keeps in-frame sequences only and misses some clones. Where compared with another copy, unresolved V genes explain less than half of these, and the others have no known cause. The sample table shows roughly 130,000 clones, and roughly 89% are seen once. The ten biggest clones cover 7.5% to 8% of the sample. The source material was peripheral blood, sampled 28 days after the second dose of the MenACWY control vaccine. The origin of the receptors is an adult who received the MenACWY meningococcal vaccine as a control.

CDR3 DNA sequence: TGTGCCAGTACCTTTGCAACTAATGAAAAACTGTTTTTT. Translation gives CASTFATNEKLFF. The V call is TRBV19, the J call TRBJ1-4; D remains unclear. The germline V gene has CDR1 LNHDA and CDR2 SQIVND (reference sequence). The CDR3 totals 13 residues. Deletions cut 7 bases from V and 0 bases from J, with 6 bases between.

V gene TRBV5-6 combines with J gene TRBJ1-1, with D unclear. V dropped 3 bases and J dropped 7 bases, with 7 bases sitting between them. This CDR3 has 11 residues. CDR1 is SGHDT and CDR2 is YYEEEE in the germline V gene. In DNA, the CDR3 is TGTGCCAGCAGCTCCGGGGTTGAAGCTTTCTTT. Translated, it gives CASSSGVEAFF.

The CDR3 spells CASSYVPAGNGYTF. The CDR3 coding sequence is TGTGCCAGCAGTTACGTACCTGCGGGTAACGGCTACACCTTC. This chain joins TRBV6-5 and TRBJ1-2; D remains ambiguous. Trimming stripped 2 bases from V and 8 bases from J, with 15 bases between. Germline CDR1 and CDR2: MNHEY and SVGAGI. This CDR3 has 14 amino acids.

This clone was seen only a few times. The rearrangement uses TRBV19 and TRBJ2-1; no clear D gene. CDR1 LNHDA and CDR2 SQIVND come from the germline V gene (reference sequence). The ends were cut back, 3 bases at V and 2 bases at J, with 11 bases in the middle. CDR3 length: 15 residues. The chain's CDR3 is CASSMVISAYNEQFF. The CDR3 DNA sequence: TGTGCCAGTAGTATGGTGATTTCTGCCTACAATGAGCAGTTCTTC.

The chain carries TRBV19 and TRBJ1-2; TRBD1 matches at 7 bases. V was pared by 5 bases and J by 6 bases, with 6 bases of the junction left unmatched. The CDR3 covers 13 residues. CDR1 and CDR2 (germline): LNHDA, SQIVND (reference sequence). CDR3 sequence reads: CASSPPDRDGYTF. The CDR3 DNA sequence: TGTGCCAGTAGTCCCCCCGACAGGGATGGCTACACCTTC.

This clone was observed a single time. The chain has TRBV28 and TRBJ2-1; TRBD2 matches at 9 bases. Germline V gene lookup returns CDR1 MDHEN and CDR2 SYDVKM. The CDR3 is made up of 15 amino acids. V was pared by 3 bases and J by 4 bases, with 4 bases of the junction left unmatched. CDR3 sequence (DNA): TGTGCCAGCAGTTTTTCTAGCGGGAAATACAATGAGCAGTTCTTC. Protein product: CASSFSSGKYNEQFF.

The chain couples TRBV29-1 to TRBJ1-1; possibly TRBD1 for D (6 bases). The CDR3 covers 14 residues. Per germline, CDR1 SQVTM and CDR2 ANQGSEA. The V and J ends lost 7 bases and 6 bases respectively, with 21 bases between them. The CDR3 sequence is CSAQVGGGRAEAFF. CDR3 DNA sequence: TGCAGCGCCCAAGTGGGGGGCGGGAGGGCTGAAGCTTTCTTT.

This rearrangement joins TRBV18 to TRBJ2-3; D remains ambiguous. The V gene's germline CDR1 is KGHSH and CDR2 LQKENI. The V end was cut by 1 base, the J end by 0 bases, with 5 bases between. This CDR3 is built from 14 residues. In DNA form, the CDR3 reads TGTGCCAGCTCACCACTTCCTAGCACAGATACGCAGTATTTT. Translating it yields CASSPLPSTDTQYF.

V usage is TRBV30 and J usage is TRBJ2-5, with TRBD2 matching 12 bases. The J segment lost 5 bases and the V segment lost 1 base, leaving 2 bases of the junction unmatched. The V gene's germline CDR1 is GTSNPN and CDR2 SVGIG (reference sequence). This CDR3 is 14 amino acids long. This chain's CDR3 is CAWSETSGGETQYF. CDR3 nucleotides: TGTGCCTGGAGTGAAACTAGCGGGGGGGAGACCCAGTACTTC.

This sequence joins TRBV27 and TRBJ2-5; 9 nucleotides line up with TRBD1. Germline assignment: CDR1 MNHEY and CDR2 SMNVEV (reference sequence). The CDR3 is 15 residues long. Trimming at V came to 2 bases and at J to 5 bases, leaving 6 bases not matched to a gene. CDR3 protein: CASSLENRGRETQYF. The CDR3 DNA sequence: TGTGCCAGCAGTTTAGAAAACAGGGGGCGGGAGACCCAGTACTTC.

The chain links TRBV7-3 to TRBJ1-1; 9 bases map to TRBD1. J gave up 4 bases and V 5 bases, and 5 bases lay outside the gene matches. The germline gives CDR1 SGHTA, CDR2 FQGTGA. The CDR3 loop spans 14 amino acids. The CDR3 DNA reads TGTGCCAGCAGCGAACAGGGGGCCATCACTGAAGCTTTCTTT. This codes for CASSEQGAITEAFF.

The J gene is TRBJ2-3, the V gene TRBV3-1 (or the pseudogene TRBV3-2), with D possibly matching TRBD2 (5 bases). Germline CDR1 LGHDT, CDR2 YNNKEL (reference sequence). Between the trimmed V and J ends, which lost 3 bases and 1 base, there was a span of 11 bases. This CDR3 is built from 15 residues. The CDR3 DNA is TGTGCCAGCAGCCACCGTCGAGCGGGCACAGATACGCAGTATTTT. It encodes CASSHRRAGTDTQYF.

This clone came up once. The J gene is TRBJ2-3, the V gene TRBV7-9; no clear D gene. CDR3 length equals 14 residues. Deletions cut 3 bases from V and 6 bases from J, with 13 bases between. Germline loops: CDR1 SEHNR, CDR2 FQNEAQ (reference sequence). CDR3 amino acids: CASSLPGSRDTQYF. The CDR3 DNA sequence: TGTGCCAGCAGCTTGCCCGGTTCACGGGATACGCAGTATTTT.

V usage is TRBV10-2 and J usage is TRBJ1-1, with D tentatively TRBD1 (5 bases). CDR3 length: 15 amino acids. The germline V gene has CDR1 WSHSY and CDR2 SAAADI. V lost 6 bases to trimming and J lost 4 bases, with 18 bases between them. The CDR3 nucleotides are TGCGCCAGCAGACAGGCGGGGGGTGGAGGCACTGAAGCTTTCTTT. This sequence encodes CASRQAGGGGTEAFF.

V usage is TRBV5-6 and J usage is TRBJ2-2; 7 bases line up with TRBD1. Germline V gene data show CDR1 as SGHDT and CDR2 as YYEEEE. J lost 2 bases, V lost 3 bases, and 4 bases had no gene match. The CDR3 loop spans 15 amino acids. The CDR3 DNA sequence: TGTGCCAGCAGCTACGGGACAGTTAACACCGGGGAGCTGTTTTTT. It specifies CASSYGTVNTGELFF.

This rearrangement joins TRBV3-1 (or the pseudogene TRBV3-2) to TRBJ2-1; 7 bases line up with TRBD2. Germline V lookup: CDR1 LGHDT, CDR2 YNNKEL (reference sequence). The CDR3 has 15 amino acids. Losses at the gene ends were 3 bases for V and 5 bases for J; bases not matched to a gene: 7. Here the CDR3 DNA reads TGTGCCAGCAGCCAGGTTACGGGGGGTAACAATGAGCAGTTCTTC. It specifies CASSQVTGGNNEQFF.

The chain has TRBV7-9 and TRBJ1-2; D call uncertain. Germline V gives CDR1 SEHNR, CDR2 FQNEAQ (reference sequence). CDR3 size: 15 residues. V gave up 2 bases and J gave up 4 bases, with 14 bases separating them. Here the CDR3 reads CASSLSSQGPYGYTF. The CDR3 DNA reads TGTGCCAGCAGCTTAAGTTCTCAAGGACCCTATGGCTACACCTTC.

The CDR3: CTVGGSAEAFF. The CDR3 DNA reads as TGCACCGTTGGGGGAAGTGCTGAAGCTTTCTTT. This chain links TRBV20-1 with TRBJ1-1, with D tentatively TRBD1 (5 bases). The CDR3 has 11 amino acids. CDR1 is DFQATT, CDR2 SNEGSKA, per germline (reference sequence).

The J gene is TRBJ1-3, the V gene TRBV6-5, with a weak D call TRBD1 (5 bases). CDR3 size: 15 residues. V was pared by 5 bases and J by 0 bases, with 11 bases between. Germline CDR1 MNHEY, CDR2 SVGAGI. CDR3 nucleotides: TGTGCCAGCAGTCAGGGCTTACTCTCTGGAAACACCATATATTTT. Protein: CASSQGLLSGNTIYF.

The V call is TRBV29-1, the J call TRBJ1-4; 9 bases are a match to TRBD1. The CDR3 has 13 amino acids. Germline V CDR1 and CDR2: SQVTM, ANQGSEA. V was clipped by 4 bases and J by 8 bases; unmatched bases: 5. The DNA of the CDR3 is TGCAGCGTTGGGGGACAGGGTGGCGAAAAACTGTTTTTT. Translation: CSVGGQGGEKLFF.

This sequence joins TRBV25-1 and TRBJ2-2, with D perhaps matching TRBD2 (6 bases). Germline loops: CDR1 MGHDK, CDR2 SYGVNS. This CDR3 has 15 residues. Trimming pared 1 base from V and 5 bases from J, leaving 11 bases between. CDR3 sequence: CASSEFTGRTGELFF. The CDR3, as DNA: TGTGCCAGCAGTGAATTCACGGGGAGGACCGGGGAGCTGTTTTTT.

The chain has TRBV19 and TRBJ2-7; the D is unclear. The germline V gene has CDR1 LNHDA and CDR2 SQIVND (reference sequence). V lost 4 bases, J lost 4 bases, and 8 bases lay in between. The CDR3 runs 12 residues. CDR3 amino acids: CASSSDRYEQYF. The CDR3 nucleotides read TGTGCCAGTAGTAGTGACCGATACGAGCAGTACTTC. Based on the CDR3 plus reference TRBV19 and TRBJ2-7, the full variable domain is DGGITQSPKYLFRKEGQNVTLSCEQNLNHDAMYWYRQDPGQGLRLIYYSQIVNDFQKGDIAEGYSVSREKKESFPLTVTSAQKNPTAFYLCASSSDRYEQYFGPGTRLTVT.

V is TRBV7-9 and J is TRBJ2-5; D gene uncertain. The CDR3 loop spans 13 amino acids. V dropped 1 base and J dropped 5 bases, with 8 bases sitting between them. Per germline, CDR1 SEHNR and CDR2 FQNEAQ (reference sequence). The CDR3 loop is CASSLEGAETQYF. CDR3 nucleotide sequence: TGTGCCAGCAGCTTAGAAGGTGCGGAGACCCAGTACTTC. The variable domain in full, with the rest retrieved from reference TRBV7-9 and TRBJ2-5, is DTGVSQNPRHKITKRGQNVTFRCDPISEHNRLYWYRQTLGQGPEFLTYFQNEAQLEKSRLLSDRFSAERPKGSFSTLEIQRTEQGDSAMYLCASSLEGAETQYFGPGTRLLVL.

CDR3 protein: CASMNQVEQFF. The CDR3 DNA reads as TGCGCCAGCATGAACCAGGTTGAGCAGTTCTTC. The rearrangement links TRBV10-2 to TRBJ2-1, with D unclear. The germline gives CDR1 WSHSY, CDR2 SAAADI. V was pared by 7 bases and J by 9 bases, with 10 bases between. The length of the CDR3 is 11 residues.

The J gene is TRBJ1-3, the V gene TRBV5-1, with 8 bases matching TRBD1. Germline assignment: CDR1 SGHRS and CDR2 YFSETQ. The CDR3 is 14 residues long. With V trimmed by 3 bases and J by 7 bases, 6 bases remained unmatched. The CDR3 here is CASSSRTGSNTIYF. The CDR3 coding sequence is TGCGCCAGCAGCTCCCGGACAGGGTCGAACACCATATATTTT.